Listed below are T cell receptor beta chains from one sample, sequenced in a study of cytotoxic CD8 clonotypes in ibrutinib-treated CLL. Clones were sequenced by immunoSEQ multiplex PCR, and TCRdb holds only the in-frame ones, with some missing. The table records fewer than 200,000 clones, approximately 80% of them present only once. The specimen was PBMCs, collected after 24 months of ibrutinib treatment. These receptors were collected from a human donor with chronic lymphocytic leukemia. CDR3s include the opening cysteine and the closing phenylalanine or tryptophan. D genes are given only for firm matches. The listing skips clone size in some rows; elsewhere it reads once, few, many or a size class.

j_gene	d_gene	abundance	v_gene	CDR3nt	CDR3aa
TRBJ2-1	NA	NA	TRBV28	NA	CASSSSGGSPNEQFF
TRBJ2-1	NA	NA	TRBV6-1	TGTGCCAGCAGGGGGTATCCTGATGAGCAGTTCTTC	CASRGYPDEQFF
TRBJ2-3	TRBD1	NA	TRBV7-9	TGTGCCAGCAGCTCTACAGGGGTAGATACGCAGTATTTT	CASSSTGVDTQYF
TRBJ2-5	NA	NA	TRBV4-2	TGTGCCAGCAGCCAAGGACGTGAAGAGACCCAGTACTTC	CASSQGREETQYF
TRBJ2-3	NA	NA	TRBV27	TGTGCCAGCAGTTTTTTGCCCAACACAGATACGCAGTATTTT	CASSFLPNTDTQYF
TRBJ2-3	NA	NA	TRBV7-2	TGTGCCAGCAGCTTAGATAGTAGTCGGACGGGGAAGTATTTT	CASSLDSSRTGKYF
TRBJ2-7	TRBD1	few	TRBV7-8	TGTGCCAGCAGCCCCAGGGCCTGGACAGGCGATAACTACGAGCAGTACTTC	CASSPRAWTGDNYEQYF
TRBJ1-1	TRBD1	NA	TRBV18	TGTGCCAGCTCACCAACGACAGGGGAAGTAGAAGCTTTCTTT	CASSPTTGEVEAFF
TRBJ1-1	NA	NA	TRBV7-9	TGTGCCAGCAGCTCAAAACCCGGACAGCTCATGAACACTGAAGCTTTCTTT	CASSSKPGQLMNTEAFF
TRBJ1-4	NA	NA	TRBV19	TGTGCCAGTAGTATGCCAGGGGCAACTAATGAAAAACTGTTTTTT	CASSMPGATNEKLFF
TRBJ1-1	NA	NA	TRBV5-4	TGTGCCAGCAGCATGGGCACCGGGAACACTGAAGCTTTCTTT	CASSMGTGNTEAFF
TRBJ1-2	NA	NA	TRBV9	TGTGCCAGCAGCGTTGCGGATACAAACTATGGCTACACCTTC	CASSVADTNYGYTF
TRBJ1-5	NA	NA	TRBV28	TGTGCCAGCAGTTTACTGGGCGAACCCCAGCATTTT	CASSLLGEPQHF
TRBJ1-2	NA	NA	TRBV4-2	TGTGCCAGCAGCCAAGAAGGGATCTTAAGCGTCTACGGCGACTATGGCTACACCTTC	CASSQEGILSVYGDYGYTF
TRBJ2-7	NA	NA	TRBV7-2	TGTGCCAGCAGCCGATCCTACGAGCAGTACTTC	CASSRSYEQYF
TRBJ2-3	NA	NA	TRBV4-1	TGCGCCAGCAGCCAAGGACCAGGGGCAGATACGCAGTATTTT	CASSQGPGADTQYF
TRBJ2-5	NA	NA	TRBV27	TGTGCCAGCAGAGTCGGCGAGCCCCTAACTCAAGAGACCCAGTACTTC	CASRVGEPLTQETQYF
TRBJ2-5	NA	NA	TRBV6-5	TGTGCCAGCAGCCTATCGATGACTCAAGAGACCCAGTACTTC	CASSLSMTQETQYF
TRBJ2-7	NA	NA	TRBV5-6	TGTGCCAGCAGCCGAAAAGACGGGGGTAGGTCCTACGAGCAGTACTTC	CASSRKDGGRSYEQYF
TRBJ1-4	NA	NA	TRBV30	TGTGCCTGGAGCGCCAACTCTAATGAAAAACTGTTTTTT	CAWSANSNEKLFF
TRBJ2-3	TRBD2	NA	TRBV5-1	TGCGCCAGCAGCTTGAGTAGCGGGGGACACACAGATACGCAGTATTTT	CASSLSSGGHTDTQYF
TRBJ2-1	NA	NA	TRBV4-1	TGCGCCAGCAGCCCTTATGGGGGCCAGGGTAATCACAATGAGCAGTTCTTC	CASSPYGGQGNHNEQFF
TRBJ1-2	NA	NA	TRBV5-8	TGTGCCAGCAGCTTGGGGGGCAGGGTGCACTACACCTTC	CASSLGGRVHYTF